This TCR beta chain stems from a study of cytomegalovirus exposure and HLA in healthy donors. Study results and caveats: The sole available immune exposure information was CMV serostatus. Later analysis indicated greater clonal expansion among HLA-associated TCR beta chains than among equally common other chains. Despite most TCR sequences being rare, some public TCRs occurred in many donors.

Of note for this clone: The antigen remains undetermined.

This CDR3 contains 15 residues. Trimming shortened V by 6 bases and J by 1 base, and 13 bases separated the two germline ends. Germline loops: CDR1 KGHSH, CDR2 LQKENI. A multiplex PCR was run with 60 Vbeta primers and 13 Jbeta primers. Only in-frame clones appear in the TCRdb table, and some are missing; sequencing was by immunoSEQ multiplex PCR. The profile shows approximately 130,000 clones, around 83% of them singletons. The material sequenced was PBMCs. The origin of this receptor is a woman in her thirties in good health and CMV-seropositive. V gene TRBV18 combines with J gene TRBJ2-1, with D possibly TRBD1 on 6 matching bases. The CDR3 bases are TGTGCCAGCTCCCCAGGGGCCAAGTCCTACAATGAGCAGTTCTTC. It encodes CASSPGAKSYNEQFF.